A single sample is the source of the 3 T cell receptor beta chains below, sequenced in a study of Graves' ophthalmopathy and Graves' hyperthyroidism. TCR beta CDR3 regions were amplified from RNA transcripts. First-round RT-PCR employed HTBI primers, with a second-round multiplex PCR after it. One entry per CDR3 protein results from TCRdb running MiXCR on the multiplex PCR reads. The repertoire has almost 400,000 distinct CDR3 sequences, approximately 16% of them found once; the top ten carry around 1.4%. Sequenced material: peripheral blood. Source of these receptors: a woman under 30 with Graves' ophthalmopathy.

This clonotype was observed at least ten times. The CDR3 coding sequence is TGTGCCAGCAGTTACCCGCGGTCAGGGGCCTATGGCTACACCTTC. Its protein is CASSYPRSGAYGYTF. The J gene is TRBJ1-2, the V gene TRBV6-2 or TRBV6-3; D is perhaps TRBD1 (6 bases). CDR3 length: 15 residues. The germline V and J ends were trimmed by 2 bases and 4 bases, with 14 bases remaining between them. Per the germline V gene, CDR1 is MNHEY and CDR2 is SVGEGT.

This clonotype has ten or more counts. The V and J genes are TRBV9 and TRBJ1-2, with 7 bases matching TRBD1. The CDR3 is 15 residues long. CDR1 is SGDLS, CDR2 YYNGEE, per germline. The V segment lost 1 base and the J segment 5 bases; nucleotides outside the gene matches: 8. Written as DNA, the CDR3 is TGTGCCAGCAGCGTATCATCGGGACAGAGTTATGGCTACACCTTC. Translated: CASSVSSGQSYGYTF.

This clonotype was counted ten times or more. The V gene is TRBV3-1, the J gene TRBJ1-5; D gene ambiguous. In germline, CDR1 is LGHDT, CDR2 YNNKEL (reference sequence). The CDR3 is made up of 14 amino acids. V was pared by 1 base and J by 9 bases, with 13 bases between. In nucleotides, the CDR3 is TGTGCCAGCAGCCAAGTGGCGGGTCCGGGGCCCCAGCATTTT. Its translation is CASSQVAGPGPQHF.